Below, one T cell receptor (beta chain) is given with its context. The sample comes from a study of T cell clusters in autoimmune cytopenias. Germline CDR1 SGHRS, CDR2 YFSETQ. The CDR3 has 14 residues. One tube held mixed TRB-A and TRB-B primer pools for touch-down PCR. Using the multiplex PCR reads, TCRdb records one entry per CDR3 protein without DNA. Recorded here are about 6,100 distinct CDR3 sequences; the top ten clones represent 4.5% to 6%. TRB was amplified from approximately 230 ng of peripheral blood genomic DNA per sample. These same data were also listed under a study on T cell repertoires in aging, cancer and after chemotherapy.

V gene TRBV5-1 combines with J gene TRBJ1-4; TCRdb proposes TRBD1, but this gene call is untestable without DNA. The sequence was collected from a human donor in good health. The source material was peripheral blood. CDR3 sequence reads: CASMLTGFNEKLFF.